Below, 21 T cell receptor beta chains from the same sample are listed, as sequenced in a study of cytomegalovirus exposure and HLA in healthy donors. Sequencing used immunoSEQ multiplex PCR; TCRdb keeps in-frame clones, though not all of them. The sample lists about 240,000 clones, about 90% occurring once. Sequencing was done on a sample of PBMCs. Receptor source: a woman aged 30 to 39 in good health and CMV-seropositive.

The chain is built from TRBV18 and TRBJ2-1; 8 nucleotides line up with TRBD1. Germline loops: CDR1 KGHSH, CDR2 LQKENI. Trimming took 6 bases from V and 2 from J; bases not matched to a gene: 6. The CDR3 consists of 15 residues. The CDR3 nucleotides read TGTGCCAGCTCCCTTGGACAGGGCCCCTACAATGAGCAGTTCTTC. It yields the protein CASSLGQGPYNEQFF. The entire variable domain, with the rest obtained from reference TRBV18 and TRBJ2-1, is as follows: NAGVMQNPRHLVRRRGQEARLRCSPMKGHSHVYWYRQLPEEGLKFMVYLQKENIIDESGMPKERFSAEFPKEGPSILRIQQVVRGDSAAYFCASSLGQGPYNEQFFGPGTRLTVL.

Regarding this clone: Additional DNA sequences in this sample encode the identical CDR3. The CDR3 DNA sequence: TGTGCCAGCAGAGTCCGAGGGAACACTGAAGCTTTCTTT. Translating gives CASRVRGNTEAFF. V gene TRBV25-1 combines with J gene TRBJ1-1; D not resolved. Looked up from germline, CDR1 is MGHDK and CDR2 is SYGVNS. V lost 6 bases, J lost 1 base, and 9 bases lay in between. The CDR3 consists of 13 residues.

This clone was detected a few times. This chain links TRBV30 with TRBJ2-7; 11 nucleotides line up with TRBD1. The CDR3 is made up of 15 amino acids. V trimming: 3 bases; J trimming: 3 bases; junction bases outside the gene matches: 7. In germline, CDR1 is GTSNPN, CDR2 SVGIG (reference sequence). The CDR3 protein is CAWRWSGTGGYEQYF. In DNA form, the CDR3 reads TGTGCCTGGAGGTGGTCAGGGACAGGGGGCTACGAGCAGTACTTC.

V usage is TRBV29-1 and J usage is TRBJ2-7; possibly TRBD2 for D (7 bases). Trimming cost V 7 bases and J 3 bases, with 22 bases left between them. Germline CDR1 SQVTM, CDR2 ANQGSEA. CDR3 length: 15 residues. CDR3 bases: TGCAGCGCACGGGGGGCGGGAGTGAGGGTCTACGAGCAGTACTTC. Encoded protein: CSARGAGVRVYEQYF.

This chain joins TRBV6-5 and TRBJ1-1; 7 positions match TRBD1. Germline V gene data show CDR1 as MNHEY and CDR2 as SVGAGI. The CDR3 runs to 15 residues. V was clipped by 0 bases and J by 4 bases; unmatched bases: 5. CDR3 in DNA: TGTGCCAGCAGTTACTCAACCAGGGGGAGCACTGAAGCTTTCTTT. Translating it yields CASSYSTRGSTEAFF.

This chain connects TRBV4-1 to TRBJ2-4, with D possibly TRBD1 on 5 matching bases. This CDR3 has 14 residues. CDR1 and CDR2 from the germline V gene are MGHRA and YSYEKL. Trimming removed 0 bases at V and 8 bases at J, with 11 bases between. CDR3 nucleotide sequence: TGCGCCAGCAGCCAAGATCGCCTAGGGGACATTCAGTACTTC. Its translation is CASSQDRLGDIQYF.

This sequence joins TRBV5-1 and TRBJ2-1; TRBD2 matches 9 bases. Germline CDR1 reads SGHRS; CDR2 reads YFSETQ. Germline trimming cut 2 bases from V and 4 bases from J; bases unmatched to any gene: 13. The CDR3 has 18 amino acids. The CDR3 reads CASSFQGLALGTYNEQFF. DNA of the CDR3: TGCGCCAGCAGCTTCCAGGGACTAGCCCTAGGAACATACAATGAGCAGTTCTTC.

The chain couples TRBV7-8 to TRBJ1-5; TRBD1 might be the D (6 bases). Germline loops: CDR1 SGHVS, CDR2 FQNEAQ. This CDR3 is built from 16 residues. Trimming cost V 2 bases and J 3 bases, with 14 bases left between them. As DNA, the CDR3 is TGTGCCAGCAGCTTATTCCGAGGGACAAACAATCAGCCCCAGCATTTT. It specifies CASSLFRGTNNQPQHF.

The genes are TRBV4-1 and TRBJ2-7; 11 positions match TRBD2. J was trimmed by 3 bases and V by 3 bases; bases with no gene match: 1. The CDR3 has 14 amino acids. Germline CDR1 and CDR2: MGHRA and YSYEKL. The CDR3 spells CASSQGLADYEQYF. The CDR3 region has the DNA TGCGCCAGCAGCCAGGGACTAGCGGACTACGAGCAGTACTTC.

V and J are TRBV2 and TRBJ1-1; 12 nucleotides agree with TRBD1. With 2 bases clipped from V and 5 bases from J, the junction kept 3 bases outside the gene matches. This CDR3 contains 15 residues. Germline lookup yields CDR1 SNHLY and CDR2 FYNNEI. The CDR3 protein is CASSERDRGRTEAFF. The CDR3 bases are TGTGCCAGCAGTGAAAGGGACAGGGGGCGAACTGAAGCTTTCTTT.

This rearrangement joins TRBV5-6 to TRBJ2-4, with D uncertain. V was shortened by 3 bases and J by 0 bases, with 7 bases between the two germline ends. The CDR3 has 14 amino acids. From germline, CDR1 is SGHDT and CDR2 YYEEEE. The CDR3 coding sequence is TGTGCCAGCAGCTCCGGGTTAGCCAAAAACATTCAGTACTTC. Protein sequence: CASSSGLAKNIQYF. Complete variable domain (other parts from reference TRBV5-6 and TRBJ2-4): DAGVTQSPTHLIKTRGQQVTLRCSPKSGHDTVSWYQQALGQGPQFIFQYYEEEERQRGNFPDRFSGHQFPNYSSELNVNALLLGDSALYLCASSSGLAKNIQYFGAGTRLSVL.

The rearrangement joins TRBV7-2 to TRBJ2-6, with D tentatively TRBD2 (6 bases). V shed 5 bases and J shed 2 bases, with 16 bases lying between them. This CDR3 is built from 17 residues. Germline lookup yields CDR1 SGHTA and CDR2 FQGNSA. The CDR3 region is CASSGGIVRPGANVLTF. The CDR3 bases are TGTGCCAGCAGCGGAGGGATTGTCCGTCCTGGGGCCAACGTCCTGACTTTC.

The rearrangement uses TRBV6-1 and TRBJ1-2; the match to TRBD1 covers 9 bases. Per germline, CDR1 MNHNS and CDR2 SASEGT. V dropped 6 bases and J dropped 6; count of bases not matched to a gene: 11. This CDR3 is built from 15 residues. The CDR3 here is CASSESRTGVHGYTF. CDR3 nucleotide sequence: TGTGCCAGCAGCGAAAGCCGGACAGGGGTTCATGGCTACACCTTC.

This rearrangement joins TRBV6-1 to TRBJ2-1; 8 nucleotides match TRBD1. The CDR3 sequence is 17 residues long. V shed 0 bases and J 7 bases; nucleotides not matched to a gene: 11. Germline V gene sequence: CDR1 MNHNS, CDR2 SASEGT. The chain's CDR3 is CASSEAADRARGNEQFF. CDR3 nucleotides: TGTGCCAGCAGTGAAGCCGCGGACAGGGCCAGGGGGAATGAGCAGTTCTTC.

In its sample, this clone was seen a few times. The chain carries TRBV19 and TRBJ2-5; 7 bases match TRBD1. The CDR3 sequence is 12 residues long. Germline loops: CDR1 LNHDA, CDR2 SQIVND (reference sequence). The junction had 7 bases not matched to a gene; V was cut back by 10 bases and J by 5 bases. Here the CDR3 DNA reads TGTGCCACCCAAGACAGGGCGGAGACCCAGTACTTC. Translation: CATQDRAETQYF.

The rearrangement joins TRBV6-6 to TRBJ2-7; TRBD1 agrees at 7 bases. This CDR3 spans 12 amino acids. Trimming at V came to 7 bases and at J to 4 bases, leaving 4 bases not matched to a gene. Looked up from germline, CDR1 is MNHNY and CDR2 is SVGAGI (reference sequence). The DNA for the CDR3 is TGTGCCAGCAATGACAGGGTTTACGAGCAGTACTTC. Translated: CASNDRVYEQYF.

The rearrangement links TRBV28 to TRBJ1-1, with a possible D match to TRBD1 (5 bases). The V end lost 2 bases, the J end lost 5 bases, and 15 bases lay between the germline ends. Germline V gives CDR1 MDHEN, CDR2 SYDVKM. The CDR3 consists of 15 residues. CDR3 DNA sequence: TGTGCCAGCAGTTTAACGCGGGGCGTGGGAACTGAAGCTTTCTTT. Protein: CASSLTRGVGTEAFF.

The CDR3, as DNA: TGTGCCAGCAGCTCTCGGGGGGGAAGAGATGAAAAACTGTTTTTT. It yields the protein CASSSRGGRDEKLFF. The rearrangement links TRBV7-9 to TRBJ1-4, with D possibly TRBD1 on 5 matching bases. There are 15 residues in the CDR3. Looked up from germline, CDR1 is SEHNR and CDR2 is FQNEAQ (reference sequence). With 4 bases removed from V and 6 bases from J, the gap between germline ends came to 15 bases. The whole variable domain, filled in from reference TRBV7-9 and TRBJ1-4, reads DTGVSQNPRHKITKRGQNVTFRCDPISEHNRLYWYRQTLGQGPEFLTYFQNEAQLEKSRLLSDRFSAERPKGSFSTLEIQRTEQGDSAMYLCASSSRGGRDEKLFFGSGTQLSVL.

This chain connects TRBV7-3 to TRBJ2-1; 9 nucleotides line up with TRBD2. Germline V gene data show CDR1 as SGHTA and CDR2 as FQGTGA. CDR3 length equals 16 residues. The V and J ends lost 2 bases and 2 bases, in that order; junction bases with no gene match: 4. CDR3 DNA sequence: TGTGCCAGCAGCTTAGAGCCTAGCGGGACCTACAATGAGCAGTTCTTC. Protein product: CASSLEPSGTYNEQFF.

The rearrangement joins TRBV5-8 to TRBJ1-5; no clear D. This CDR3 contains 14 residues. Germline V gene lookup returns CDR1 SGHTS and CDR2 YDEGEE. The V gene lost 2 bases and the J gene lost 5 bases, with 11 bases spanning the gap. CDR3 sequence: CASSFREVDQPQHF. The CDR3 DNA follows: TGTGCCAGCAGCTTTCGGGAAGTCGATCAGCCCCAGCATTTT.

This clone was recorded only once. The rearrangement links TRBV6-6 to TRBJ2-7; D uncertain. The CDR3 contains 13 residues. The germline gives CDR1 MNHNY, CDR2 SVGAGI (reference sequence). V was cut by 0 bases and J by 4 bases, with 7 bases left in between. Written as DNA, the CDR3 is TGTGCCAGCAGTTACTCCTATCCGTACGAGCAGTACTTC. Translated: CASSYSYPYEQYF.